Shown below are 25 T cell receptor beta chains from a single sample sequenced in a study of blood T cell repertoires in COVID-19. Profiled with immunoSEQ multiplex PCR; TCRdb holds only in-frame clones, not every one. The repertoire consists of fewer than 350,000 clones, with roughly 90% occurring once and the leading ten covering over 10%. Sample: peripheral blood. The origin of the receptors is a woman between 65 and 79 years old with COVID-19, enrolled during active disease.

This chain joins TRBV7-2 and TRBJ2-7, with TRBD1 matching 7 bases. From germline, CDR1 is SGHTA and CDR2 FQGNSA. The CDR3 loop spans 17 amino acids. J gave up 0 bases and V 4 bases, and 12 bases lay outside the gene matches. CDR3 sequence (DNA): TGTGCCAGCAGCTCGGGACAGCTACTCTCCGACTCCTACGAGCAGTACTTC. This encodes CASSSGQLLSDSYEQYF.

J is TRBJ2-7 and V is TRBV28; tentatively, D is TRBD2 (5 bases). Germline CDR1 and CDR2: MDHEN and SYDVKM. V shed 4 bases and J shed 5 bases, with 18 bases lying between them. The CDR3 is 15 residues long. CDR3 DNA: TGTGCCAGCAGTTCCCCTTGGAGGCAAGATGACGAGCAGTACTTC. It translates to CASSSPWRQDDEQYF.

The gene calls are TRBV11-2 and TRBJ1-1; 9 positions match TRBD1. V trimming: 4 bases; J trimming: 4 bases; junction bases outside the gene matches: 4. The CDR3 runs 14 residues. Germline V CDR1 and CDR2: SGHAT, FQNNGV. This CDR3 is CASSYRGRGTEAFF. The CDR3 DNA reads TGTGCCAGCAGCTACAGGGGGCGCGGCACTGAAGCTTTCTTT.

The chain has TRBV9 and TRBJ2-5; 9 bases map to TRBD2. This CDR3 is 15 amino acids long. V shed 2 bases and J 1 base; nucleotides not matched to a gene: 3. CDR1 is SGDLS, CDR2 YYNGEE, per germline. The CDR3 protein is CASSVSGGFQETQYF. In DNA, the CDR3 is TGTGCCAGCAGCGTGAGCGGGGGGTTCCAAGAGACCCAGTACTTC.

The chain links TRBV2 to TRBJ2-7; TRBD2 agrees at 11 bases. The V gene's germline CDR1 is SNHLY and CDR2 FYNNEI. V lost 6 bases to trimming and J lost 0 bases; unmatched junction nucleotides: 4. The CDR3 consists of 15 residues. This CDR3 reads CASRALAGASYEQYF. The CDR3 DNA reads as TGTGCCAGCAGGGCACTAGCGGGGGCCTCCTACGAGCAGTACTTC.

The J gene is TRBJ2-1, the V gene TRBV28; D may be TRBD1 (6 bases). Germline V gives CDR1 MDHEN, CDR2 SYDVKM. CDR3 size: 11 residues. V shed 10 bases and J shed 6 bases, with 10 bases lying between them. CDR3 protein: CAIRRGNEQFF. Here the CDR3 DNA reads TGTGCCATCCGCAGGGGCAATGAGCAGTTCTTC.

This clone was recorded a few times. The chain carries TRBV6-2 or TRBV6-3 and TRBJ2-3; 9 positions match TRBD2. From germline, CDR1 is MNHEY and CDR2 SVGEGT. The CDR3 consists of 15 residues. The trim removed 5 bases at V and 5 bases at J, leaving 8 bases unmatched. CDR3 nucleotide sequence: TGTGCCAGCAGTACGGGCGGGGGGGCAGGAGATACGCAGTATTTT. This gives the protein CASSTGGGAGDTQYF.

This chain links TRBV27 with TRBJ1-4, with D maybe TRBD1 (5 bases). Trimming cost V 6 bases and J 7 bases, with 18 bases left between them. The CDR3 consists of 15 residues. Germline CDR1 is MNHEY and CDR2 is SMNVEV (reference sequence). In nucleotides, the CDR3 is TGTGCCAGCAGCCCCCCCGGCCTGGGGGGTGAAAAACTGTTTTTT. The encoded protein is CASSPPGLGGEKLFF.

CDR3 sequence (DNA): TGCGCCAGCAGCTCCCAGCGTGCGGGGGGAGGAGGTAGGACAGATACGCAGTATTTT. Its translation is CASSSQRAGGGGRTDTQYF. The chain uses TRBV5-1 and TRBJ2-3, with 8 bases that match TRBD2. The CDR3 is 19 amino acids. Germline CDR1 is SGHRS and CDR2 is YFSETQ. With V trimmed by 3 bases and J by 3 bases, 18 bases remained unmatched.

In its sample, this clone was seen a few times. The rearrangement joins TRBV4-3 to TRBJ2-1, with 8 bases that match TRBD2. Trimming removed 0 bases from V and 8 bases from J; junction bases left unmatched: 9. The CDR3 totals 16 residues. From germline, CDR1 is LGHNA and CDR2 YSLEER. CDR3 residues: CASSQDLGGAVDEQFF. CDR3 in DNA: TGCGCCAGCAGCCAAGATCTCGGGGGGGCCGTCGATGAGCAGTTCTTC.

The gene calls are TRBV10-3 and TRBJ2-2; tentative D call: TRBD2 (6 bases). Deletions cut 2 bases from V and 1 base from J, with 11 bases between. CDR1 and CDR2 (germline): ENHRY, SYGVKD. The CDR3 extends over 16 amino acids. CDR3 sequence (DNA): TGTGCCATCAGTGAGCTAGCGCCCAAGAACACCGGGGAGCTGTTTTTT. Its protein product is CAISELAPKNTGELFF.

CDR3 bases: TGTGCCAGCAGGGATTTGGGTAGCCCGGAGACCCAGTACTTC. Its protein is CASRDLGSPETQYF. This chain links TRBV3-1 (or the pseudogene TRBV3-2) with TRBJ2-5; D is undetermined. Between the trimmed V and J ends, which lost 6 bases and 5 bases, there was a span of 16 bases. The CDR3 is 14 amino acids. Germline loops: CDR1 LGHDT, CDR2 YNNKEL (reference sequence).

There are a few counts of this clone. The chain links TRBV27 to TRBJ2-7; 10 bases agree with TRBD2. Germline CDR1 MNHEY, CDR2 SMNVEV (reference sequence). Unmatched junction bases numbered 7, after V lost 2 bases and J lost 3 bases. The CDR3 sequence is 16 residues long. Here the CDR3 DNA reads TGTGCCAGCAGTTTAAGAGCGGGGGGGATTGTCTACGAGCAGTACTTC. Translation gives CASSLRAGGIVYEQYF.

The V call is TRBV7-2, the J call TRBJ2-7, with 7 bases that match TRBD1. Germline trimming cut 0 bases from V and 2 bases from J; bases unmatched to any gene: 4. The CDR3 spans 15 residues. Germline assignment: CDR1 SGHTA and CDR2 FQGNSA. This CDR3 is CASSLAPTGTYEQYF. The DNA for the CDR3 is TGTGCCAGCAGCTTAGCCCCGACAGGGACCTACGAGCAGTACTTC. The full variable domain, its missing parts supplied by reference TRBV7-2 and TRBJ2-7, is GAGVSQSPSNKVTEKGKDVELRCDPISGHTALYWYRQSLGQGLEFLIYFQGNSAPDKSGLPSDRFSAERTGGSVSTLTIQRTQQEDSAVYLCASSLAPTGTYEQYFGPGTRLTVT.

The chain carries TRBV5-6 and TRBJ2-2; 7 bases align to TRBD2. Germline-derived CDR1 and CDR2 are SGHDT and YYEEEE. Unmatched junction bases numbered 7, after V lost 4 bases and J lost 4 bases. The CDR3 has 15 residues. The CDR3 here is CASSLRGVGTGELFF. CDR3 DNA sequence: TGTGCCAGCAGCCTCCGGGGGGTGGGCACCGGGGAGCTGTTTTTT.

This rearrangement joins TRBV20-1 to TRBJ2-7; 11 nucleotides line up with TRBD2. V lost 3 bases, J lost 1 base, and 5 bases stayed unmatched. Germline CDR1 DFQATT, CDR2 SNEGSKA (reference sequence). The CDR3 runs 15 residues. The CDR3, as DNA: TGCAGTGCTAGTGGGGGGACTAGCGGTTCCTACGAGCAGTACTTC. Protein product: CSASGGTSGSYEQYF.

This chain links TRBV6-4 with TRBJ1-2; 7 bases agree with TRBD1. The CDR3 is 15 amino acids. V was clipped by 5 bases and J by 4 bases; unmatched bases: 10. Germline V lookup: CDR1 MRHNA, CDR2 SNTAGT. CDR3 nucleotide sequence: TGTGCCAGCAGTCCAAACCCGGACAGGAGCTATGGCTACACCTTC. Translating gives CASSPNPDRSYGYTF.

The chain has TRBV7-2 and TRBJ2-1, with TRBD2 as a possible D gene (6 bases). Germline CDR1 reads SGHTA; CDR2 reads FQGNSA. There are 17 residues in the CDR3. The V gene lost 0 bases and the J gene lost 0 bases, with 12 bases spanning the gap. The CDR3 loop is CASSLAGGPSSYNEQFF. The CDR3 DNA follows: TGTGCCAGCAGCTTAGCGGGGGGTCCGAGCTCCTACAATGAGCAGTTCTTC. Full variable domain (outside the CDR3, taken from reference TRBV7-2 and TRBJ2-1): GAGVSQSPSNKVTEKGKDVELRCDPISGHTALYWYRQSLGQGLEFLIYFQGNSAPDKSGLPSDRFSAERTGGSVSTLTIQRTQQEDSAVYLCASSLAGGPSSYNEQFFGPGTRLTVL.

V is TRBV5-1 and J is TRBJ2-1, with D perhaps matching TRBD2 (6 bases). Germline-derived CDR1 and CDR2 are SGHRS and YFSETQ. Trimming stripped 7 bases from V and 6 bases from J, with 8 bases between. The CDR3 covers 11 residues. CDR3 coding DNA: TGCGCCAGCCGGGGAGGCAATGAGCAGTTCTTC. Its protein product is CASRGGNEQFF.

The chain has TRBV6-5 and TRBJ2-3; TRBD2 aligns across 8 bases. V trimming: 2 bases; J trimming: 1 base; junction bases outside the gene matches: 2. There are 15 residues in the CDR3. Per germline, CDR1 MNHEY and CDR2 SVGAGI. CDR3 sequence: CASSYGTRGTDTQYF. The CDR3 region has the DNA TGTGCCAGCAGTTACGGGACTAGGGGCACAGATACGCAGTATTTT.

J is TRBJ1-2 and V is TRBV19, with 12 bases aligning to TRBD1. V shed 4 bases, J shed 8 bases, and the junction held 5 bases outside the gene matches. This CDR3 is 14 amino acids long. Germline CDR1 LNHDA, CDR2 SQIVND (reference sequence). The chain's CDR3 is CASSTGTGGAGYTF. The CDR3 DNA follows: TGTGCCAGTAGTACCGGGACAGGGGGCGCGGGCTACACCTTC.

The chain recombines TRBV7-9 with TRBJ2-2; D possibly corresponds to TRBD1 (6 bases). The V end lost 5 bases, the J end lost 1 base, and 14 bases lay between the germline ends. The length of the CDR3 is 16 residues. CDR1 is SEHNR, CDR2 FQNEAQ, per germline (reference sequence). DNA of the CDR3: TGTGCCAGCAGCCCGTCGGGGACAAGGAACACCGGGGAGCTGTTTTTT. The encoded protein is CASSPSGTRNTGELFF.

The gene calls are TRBV2 and TRBJ2-3; TRBD2 matches 8 bases. The germline CDR1 and CDR2 sequences are SNHLY and FYNNEI. CDR3 length: 17 residues. V lost 5 bases and J lost 7; bases outside the gene matches: 17. This CDR3 reads CASSKTTPGLDSNTQYF. In nucleotides, the CDR3 is TGTGCCAGCAGTAAAACGACACCGGGACTAGACTCGAATACGCAGTATTTT.

The CDR3 region is CASSEAPGGYGYTF. The CDR3 DNA is TGTGCCAGCAGTGAAGCGCCGGGAGGCTATGGCTACACCTTC. J is TRBJ1-2 and V is TRBV6-1; D unclear. Trimming took 0 bases from V and 4 from J, leaving 9 bases between them. This CDR3 is 14 amino acids long. Germline CDR1 and CDR2: MNHNS and SASEGT.

V and J are TRBV5-1 and TRBJ2-3; 9 nucleotides agree with TRBD1. Per germline, CDR1 SGHRS and CDR2 YFSETQ. Germline trimming cut 2 bases from V and 5 bases from J; bases unmatched to any gene: 3. The CDR3 runs to 14 residues. For the CDR3, the DNA is TGCGCCAGCAGCTTACAGGGGGCGGGAGATACGCAGTATTTT. Its protein product is CASSLQGAGDTQYF. Looking up the rest from reference TRBV5-1 and TRBJ2-3 gives the full variable domain: KAGVTQTPRYLIKTRGQQVTLSCSPISGHRSVSWYQQTPGQGLQFLFEYFSETQRNKGNFPGRFSGRQFSNSRSEMNVSTLELGDSALYLCASSLQGAGDTQYFGPGTRLTVL.